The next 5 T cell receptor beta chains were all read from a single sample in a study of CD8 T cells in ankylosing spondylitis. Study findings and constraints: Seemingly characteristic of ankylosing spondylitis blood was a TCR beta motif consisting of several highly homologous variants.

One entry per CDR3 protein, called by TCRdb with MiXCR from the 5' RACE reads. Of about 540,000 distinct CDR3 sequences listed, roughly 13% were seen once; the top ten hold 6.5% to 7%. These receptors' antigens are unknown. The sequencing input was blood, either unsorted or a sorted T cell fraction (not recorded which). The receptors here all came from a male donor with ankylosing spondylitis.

CDR3 bases: TGTGCCACCAGCAGAGATATTGCTGTCTCCTACGAGCAGTACTTC. Protein: CATSRDIAVSYEQYF. The V and J genes are TRBV15 and TRBJ2-7; D is ambiguous. The germline V gene has CDR1 LNHNV and CDR2 YYDKDF (reference sequence). Trimming shortened V by 0 bases and J by 0 bases, and 9 bases separated the two germline ends. The CDR3 has 15 residues.

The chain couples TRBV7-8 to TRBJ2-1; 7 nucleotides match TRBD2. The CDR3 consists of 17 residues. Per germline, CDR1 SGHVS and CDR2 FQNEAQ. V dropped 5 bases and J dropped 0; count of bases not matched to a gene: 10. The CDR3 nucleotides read TGTGCCAGCAGCCCAGTAGCGGGCACAAGCTCCTACAATGAGCAGTTCTTC. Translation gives CASSPVAGTSSYNEQFF.

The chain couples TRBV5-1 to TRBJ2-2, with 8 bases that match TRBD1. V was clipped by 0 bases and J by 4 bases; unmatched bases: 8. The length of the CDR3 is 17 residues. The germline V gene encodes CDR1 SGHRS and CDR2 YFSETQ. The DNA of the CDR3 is TGCGCCAGCAGCTTGGAAGGACAGGGCGAAGGCACCGGGGAGCTGTTTTTT. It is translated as CASSLEGQGEGTGELFF. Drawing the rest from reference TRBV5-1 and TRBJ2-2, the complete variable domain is KAGVTQTPRYLIKTRGQQVTLSCSPISGHRSVSWYQQTPGQGLQFLFEYFSETQRNKGNFPGRFSGRQFSNSRSEMNVSTLELGDSALYLCASSLEGQGEGTGELFFGEGSRLTVL.

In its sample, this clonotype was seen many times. The CDR3 loop is CASSNRGNYNEQFF. The CDR3 DNA follows: TGTGCCAGCAGCAACAGGGGGAACTACAATGAGCAGTTCTTC. This rearrangement joins TRBV7-2 to TRBJ2-1; TRBD1 matches at 8 bases. In germline, CDR1 is SGHTA, CDR2 FQGNSA. This CDR3 has 14 amino acids. V shed 5 bases and J 3 bases; nucleotides not matched to a gene: 3.

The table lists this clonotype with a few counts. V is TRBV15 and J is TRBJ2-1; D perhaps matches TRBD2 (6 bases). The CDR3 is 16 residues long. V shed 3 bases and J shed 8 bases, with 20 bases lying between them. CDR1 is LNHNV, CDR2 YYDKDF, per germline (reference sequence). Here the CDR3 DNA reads TGTGCCACCAGCAGCCCCGAGGCAGGGAGGAACGATGAGCAGTTCTTC. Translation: CATSSPEAGRNDEQFF. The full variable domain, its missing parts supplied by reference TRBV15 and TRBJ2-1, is DAMVIQNPRYQVTQFGKPVTLSCSQTLNHNVMYWYQQKSSQAPKLLFHYYDKDFNNEADTPDNFQSRRPNTSFCFLDIRSPGLGDTAMYLCATSSPEAGRNDEQFFGPGTRLTVL.